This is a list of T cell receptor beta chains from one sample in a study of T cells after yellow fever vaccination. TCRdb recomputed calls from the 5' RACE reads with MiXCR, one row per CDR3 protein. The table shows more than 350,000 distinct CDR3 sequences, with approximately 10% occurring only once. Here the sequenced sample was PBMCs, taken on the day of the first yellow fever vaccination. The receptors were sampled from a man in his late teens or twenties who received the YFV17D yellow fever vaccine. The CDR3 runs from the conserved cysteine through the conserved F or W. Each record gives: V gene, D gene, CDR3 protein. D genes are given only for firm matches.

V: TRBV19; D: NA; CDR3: CASSGGRHQETQYF
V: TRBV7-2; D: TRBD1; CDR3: CASSFARGSETQYF
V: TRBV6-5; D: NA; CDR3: CASSSGVDASTDTQYF
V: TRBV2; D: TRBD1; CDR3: CASSEVDRGIYGYTF
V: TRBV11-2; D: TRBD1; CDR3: CASSFWTGDGYTF
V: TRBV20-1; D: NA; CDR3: CSAPGQRGETQYF
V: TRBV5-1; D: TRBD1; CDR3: CASRRTGNYGYTF
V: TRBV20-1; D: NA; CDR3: CSADWRGNYGYTF
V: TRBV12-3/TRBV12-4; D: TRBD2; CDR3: CASSPAWGAGGPSHADTQYF
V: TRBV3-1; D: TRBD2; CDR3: CASSQDSGMQYF
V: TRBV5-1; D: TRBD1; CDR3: CASSLEQGVFTEAFF
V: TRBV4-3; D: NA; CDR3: CASSLTGPTYGYTF
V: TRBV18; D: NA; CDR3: CASQTAATNEKLFF
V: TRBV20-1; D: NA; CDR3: CSAREGPGDTEAFF
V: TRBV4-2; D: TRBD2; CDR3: CASSPGGLQNTQYF
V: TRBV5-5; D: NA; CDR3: CASSLGRRDQETQYF
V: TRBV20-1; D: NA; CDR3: CSARISGGNTIYF
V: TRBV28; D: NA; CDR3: CASSLREGFDQPQHF
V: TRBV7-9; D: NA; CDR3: CASSLRGDQLQHF
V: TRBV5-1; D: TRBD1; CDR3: CASSFTQQGAEYGYTF
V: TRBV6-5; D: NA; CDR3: CASSYSKGLGPQHF
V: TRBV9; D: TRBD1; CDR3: CASSASQQGAETQYF
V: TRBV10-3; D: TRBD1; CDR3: CAITGQDNEQFF
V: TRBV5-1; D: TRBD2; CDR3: CASSLQIRRGDTDTQYF
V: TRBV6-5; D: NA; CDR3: CASSTRQTNQPQHF
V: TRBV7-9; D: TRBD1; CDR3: CASSSGGQGTYGYTF
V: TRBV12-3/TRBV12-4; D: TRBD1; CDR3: CASSLYGQGTTNEKLFF
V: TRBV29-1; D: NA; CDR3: CSVEAGQNNNEQFF
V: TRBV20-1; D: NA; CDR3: CSAATPGDVTDTQYF
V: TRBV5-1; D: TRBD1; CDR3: CASKDGTGATDTQYF
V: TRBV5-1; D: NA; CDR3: CASSSGTQKETQYF
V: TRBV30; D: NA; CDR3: CAWDSQTGSNEQFF
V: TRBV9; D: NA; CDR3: CASSVFGSGAQETQYF
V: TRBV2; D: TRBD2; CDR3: CASSGPGGPTDTQYF
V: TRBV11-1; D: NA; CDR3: CASKLRTENTEAFF
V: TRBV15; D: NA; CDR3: CATSSEVRGSYEQYF
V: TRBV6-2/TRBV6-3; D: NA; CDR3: CASSPIYYTEAFF
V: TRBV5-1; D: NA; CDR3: CASGWGGPTDTQYF
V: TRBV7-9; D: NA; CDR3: CATEKRAGTNTEAFF
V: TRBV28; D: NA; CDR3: CASSLLAAGQATDTQYF
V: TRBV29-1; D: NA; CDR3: CSVPPGTQNTEAFF
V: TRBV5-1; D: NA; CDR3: CASSAAPGHYEQYF
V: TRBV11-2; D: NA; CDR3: CASSHYTGKDTEAFF
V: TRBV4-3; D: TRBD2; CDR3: CASSQGGAGAFYNEQFF
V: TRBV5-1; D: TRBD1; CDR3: CASRYPTGAANYGYTF
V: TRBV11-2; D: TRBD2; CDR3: CASSLGFGGGTDTQYF
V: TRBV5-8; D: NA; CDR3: CASSWSAQETQYF
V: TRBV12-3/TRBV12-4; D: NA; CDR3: CASRVQPNTGELFF
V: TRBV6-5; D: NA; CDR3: CASSYRDNYGYTF